The clone carrying this T cell receptor (beta chain) was observed a handful of times. TCRdb analysed the 5' RACE reads with MiXCR anew, one entry per CDR3 protein. The sample shows around 310,000 distinct CDR3 sequences, 3.5% to 5% of them seen only once. The data derive from a study of T cells after yellow fever vaccination. Study details: When fractions had low cell numbers, they were prepared with SMART-Seq v4 Ultra Low Input.

Trimming pared 0 bases from V and 5 bases from J, leaving 7 bases between. CDR1 is SGHDN, CDR2 FVKESK, per germline. CDR3 length: 13 amino acids. Sample: PBMCs, taken 15 days after the yellow fever booster vaccination. The TCR comes from a man aged 18 to 30 who received the YFV17D yellow fever vaccine. The chain combines TRBV14 with TRBJ2-5, with D hard to call. In nucleotides, the CDR3 is TGTGCCAGCAGCCAAGAATTGGGGGAGACCCAGTACTTC. Its protein is CASSQELGETQYF.